The present TCR beta chain was sequenced within a study of Ad26.COV2.S vaccination and SARS-CoV-2 variants (dated by TCRdb to about 2021). In the study overall: Donors in the vaccine arm were drawn from COV1001, a phase I-IIa trial of Ad26.COV2.S in healthy adults that was multicentre, randomized, double-blind and placebo-controlled. Dosing of Ad26.COV2.S was intramuscular, at either 5x10^10 or 1x10^11 viral particles, delivered as one shot or as two shots spaced 56 days apart. The specificity and breadth of SARS-CoV-2-reactive T cell receptors after Ad26.COV2.S vaccination were assessed by TCRbeta repertoire sequencing. A total of 32 samples were included in the TCR-sequenced set, comprising around 19 Ad26.COV2.S vaccine recipients, 5 placebo recipients and 8 SARS-CoV-2 convalescent individuals. Participants in the trial were split at random into five groups of five each, receiving low-dose or high-dose Ad26.COV2.S once or twice, or else placebo on both occasions. Investigators remained blinded to trial group allocation during experiments and outcome assessment. On the study overall, not on this receptor specifically: After vaccination, substantial breadth of spike-specific CD8+ and CD4+ T cell responses was reported. Non-spike TCR breadth was comparable between vaccine and placebo recipients, consistent with the vaccine containing only spike. The authors noted that the TCR breadth and depth analyses may have underestimated total T cell responses. Compared with placebo recipients, Ad26.COV2.S recipients showed higher spike-specific TCR breadth (P = 0.0014). Comparing responses between vaccine doses or regimens was not something the study was powered to do.

The immunoSEQ Assay was used to sequence TCRbeta CDR3 regions. After extraction, genomic DNA underwent amplification by bias-controlled multiplex PCR, followed by high-throughput sequencing. Per the authors' processing: Collapsing and filtering of sequences were performed to quantify the absolute abundance of each unique TCRbeta CDR3 region. T cell fraction was estimated by normalizing TCRbeta template counts to usable DNA, which was measured by amplifying reference genes present in all nucleated cells. Repertoire TCRs were annotated as SARS-CoV-2-specific by exact matching of V gene, CDR3 amino acid sequence and J gene to a known reactive TCR set. The reference SARS-CoV-2 TCR set came from MIRA and was filtered for enrichment in COVID-19-positive ImmuneCODE repertoires, removing public or cross-reactive TCRs. Based on the MIRA antigens, annotated TCRs were further analysed at the level of specific ORF or position within ORF. Breadth was defined as annotated unique rearrangements over total unique productive rearrangements; depth was the summed frequency of those rearrangements. Two-sided Wilcoxon rank-sum tests were used to compare TCR breadth between groups. TCRdb stores this immuneACCESS table with in-frame sequences only. Part of the clones is absent; in the studies checked, under half of the shortfall reflects unresolved V genes, and no reason is known for the rest. The V and J calls and clone size were taken over from that table, and D and trimming were inferred from the DNA. Recorded for this sample are roughly 320,000 clones; approximately 86% of them occurred a single time. The ten top clones hold 1.9% of the sample.

According to the study, the label for this sample's treatment or condition signals: 19 received Ad26.COV2.S at low or high dose, single or two shots; a few received placebo; per-sample allocation not given. Repertoires of vaccine and placebo recipients were sequenced from samples collected on day 63 after the first injection. In Cohort 1b, around 23 adults aged 18-55 years were enrolled at a single site in Boston, USA, between 29 July and 7 August 2020. Ad26.COV2.S was a replication-incompetent adenovirus type 26 vector expressing a prefusion-stabilized SARS-CoV-2 spike protein from the original Wuhan strain. For this clone: There is no known antigen for this receptor. No qualities accompany the bases; no much larger clone lies one base away.

The TCR sequence derives from a person between 18 and 60 years old who received the Ad26.COV2.S COVID-19 vaccine or a placebo. The sample was peripheral blood, taken in a trial of Ad26.COV2.S vaccine versus placebo.

CDR3 region: CASSRGSTDTQYF. The DNA reads TGTGCCAGCTCCCGGGGGAGCACAGATACGCAGTATTTT. The chain is assembled from TRBV18 and TRBJ2-3, and perhaps TRBD2 as D gene, on 6 matching bases. Trimming at the junction amounts to 6 bases on V and 0 bases on J, and the germline ends lie 7 bases apart. Measured from the cysteine to the phenylalanine, the CDR3 is 13 residues long. Only the CDR3 DNA is retained, 39 bases long and in frame from the first base. Reading the germline V gene gives CDR1 KGHSH and CDR2 LQKENI. Reference TRBV18 and TRBJ2-3 proteins supply the regions before and after the CDR3; the full variable domain is: NAGVMQNPRHLVRRRGQEARLRCSPMKGHSHVYWYRQLPEEGLKFMVYLQKENIIDESGMPKERFSAEFPKEGPSILRIQQVVRGDSAAYFCASSRGSTDTQYFGPGTRLTVL.